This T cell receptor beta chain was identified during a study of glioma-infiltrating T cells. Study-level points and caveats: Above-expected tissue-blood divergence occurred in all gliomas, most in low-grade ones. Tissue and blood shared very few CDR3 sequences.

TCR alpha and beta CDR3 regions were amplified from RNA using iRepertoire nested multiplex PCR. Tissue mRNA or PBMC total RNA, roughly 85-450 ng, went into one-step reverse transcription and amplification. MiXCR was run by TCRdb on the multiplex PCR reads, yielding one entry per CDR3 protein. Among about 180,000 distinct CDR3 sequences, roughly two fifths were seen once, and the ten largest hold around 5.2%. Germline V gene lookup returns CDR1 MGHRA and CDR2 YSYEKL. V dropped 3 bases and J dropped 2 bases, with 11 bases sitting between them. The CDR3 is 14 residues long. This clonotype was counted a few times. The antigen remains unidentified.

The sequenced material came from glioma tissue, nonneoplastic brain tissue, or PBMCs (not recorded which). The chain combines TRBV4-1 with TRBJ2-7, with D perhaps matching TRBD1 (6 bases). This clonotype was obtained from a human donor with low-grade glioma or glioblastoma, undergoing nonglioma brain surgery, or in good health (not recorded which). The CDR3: CASSHPGQAYEQYF. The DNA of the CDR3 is TGCGCCAGCAGCCATCCGGGACAAGCCTACGAGCAGTACTTC.